This entry lists 6 T cell receptor beta chains sequenced from one sample in a study of shared clonotypes between healthy human individuals (dated by TCRdb to the early 2020s). For the CD8 naive samples, CD45RO-negative cells were positively selected for CCR7, yielding a CD45RA+CCR7+ population from which TemRA cells were excluded. The library was made by the immunoSEQ multiplex PCR assay. This is the immuneACCESS table as TCRdb keeps it, with only in-frame sequences that have V and J called. A part of the clones is gone; compared with another copy, unresolved V genes explain less than half, and the rest is unexplained. For this sample there are fewer than 1 million clones; 96% appear just once. The top ten clones comprise approximately 0.2% of the sample. The source material was naive CD8+ T cells sorted from blood. This sample's cell subset or site label indicates: CD45RA+CCR7+. The receptor set was obtained from a man in his thirties or forties in good health.

The rearrangement joins TRBV9 to TRBJ2-1; D gene unclear. V dropped 3 bases and J dropped 0 bases, with 7 bases sitting between them. Germline loops: CDR1 SGDLS, CDR2 YYNGEE. The CDR3 consists of 14 residues. In nucleotides, the CDR3 is TGTGCCAGCAGCGGCGGATTCTCCTACAATGAGCAGTTCTTC. Translation: CASSGGFSYNEQFF.

The chain combines TRBV7-9 with TRBJ2-5; a weak D match, TRBD1 (5 bases). This CDR3 is 17 amino acids long. The ends were cut back, 3 bases at V and 2 bases at J, with 19 bases in the middle. Germline-derived CDR1 and CDR2 are SEHNR and FQNEAQ (reference sequence). The CDR3 DNA reads TGTGCCAGCAGCTTTCCCCGACAGTTCGCCGCTCAAGAGACCCAGTACTTC. Translated: CASSFPRQFAAQETQYF.

The chain employs TRBV5-5 and TRBJ2-5, with 7 bases aligning to TRBD2. The V gene end was trimmed by 3 bases and the J gene end by 1 base; junction bases not matched to a gene: 6. The CDR3 contains 15 residues. The V gene's germline CDR1 is SGHKS and CDR2 YYEKEE (reference sequence). The CDR3: CASSSWTSGQETQYF. The DNA for the CDR3 is TGTGCCAGCAGCTCGTGGACTAGTGGCCAAGAGACCCAGTACTTC.

J is TRBJ2-1 and V is TRBV27, with 11 positions matching TRBD2. Germline V gives CDR1 MNHEY, CDR2 SMNVEV (reference sequence). Trimming at V came to 4 bases and at J to 4 bases, leaving 12 bases not matched to a gene. The CDR3 runs 18 residues. The CDR3 loop reads CASSSPSTSGTMYNEQFF. The CDR3 bases are TGTGCCAGCAGTTCTCCCTCGACTAGCGGGACCATGTACAATGAGCAGTTCTTC.

This chain uses TRBV7-6 with TRBJ2-4; 9 bases are shared with TRBD2. CDR1 SGHVS and CDR2 FNYEAQ come from the germline V gene. V lost 4 bases, J lost 6 bases, and 10 bases stayed unmatched. This CDR3 has 16 residues. The CDR3 loop is CASSWGAGGPLNIQYF. The CDR3 nucleotides are TGTGCCAGCAGCTGGGGCGCGGGAGGGCCTCTAAACATTCAGTACTTC.

The chain has TRBV7-9 and TRBJ1-2, with a tentative D call TRBD1 (6 bases). The germline V and J ends were trimmed by 4 bases and 5 bases, with 17 bases remaining between them. The CDR3 contains 15 residues. Germline-derived CDR1 and CDR2 are SEHNR and FQNEAQ (reference sequence). CDR3 DNA sequence: TGTGCCAGCAGCTCCCGGACAGCTGGGGCTTATGGCTACACCTTC. This gives the protein CASSSRTAGAYGYTF.